This TCR beta chain derives from a study of CD8 T cells in ankylosing spondylitis. Findings of the study overall: Characteristic of ankylosing spondylitis blood, it appeared, was a TCR beta motif comprising roughly 8 highly homologous variants. Reportedly, disease-linked clones are significantly enriched in ankylosing spondylitis patients' matched synovial fluid. Reports of some motif variants in reactive arthritis synovial fluid and blood predate this one.

CDR1 and CDR2 from the germline V gene are MNHEY and SVGEGT. J was trimmed by 6 bases and V by 6 bases; bases with no gene match: 3. The CDR3 is made up of 13 amino acids. A note on this clonotype: Its antigen is as yet unknown.

MiXCR, applied by TCRdb to the 5' RACE reads, yields one record per CDR3 protein. The table includes 45,000 to 65,000 distinct CDR3 sequences, roughly 7.3% detected once. The rearrangement links TRBV6-2 or TRBV6-3 to TRBJ2-7; TRBD1 matches 12 bases. The sequenced sample consisted of blood, either unsorted or a sorted T cell fraction (not recorded which). The receptor was isolated from a female donor with ankylosing spondylitis or in good health (not recorded which). The CDR3: CASRGTGGGEQYF. For the CDR3, the DNA is TGTGCCAGCAGGGGGACAGGGGGCGGCGAGCAGTACTTC.